This entry concerns a single T cell receptor (beta chain). As originally analysed: Amplification of reference gene primers provided the estimated nucleated cell counts. Sequenced by immunoSEQ multiplex PCR; TCRdb stores in-frame clones only, minus some. V and J calls plus clone size are reproduced from that table; the DNA served to infer D and trimming. The sample has approximately 210,000 clones; 70% to 90% are singletons. This entry belongs to a study of blood T cell repertoires in COVID-19. Study context: Both acute and convalescent COVID-19 samples were obtained from the United States, Italy and Spain. T cells, B-cell-depleted T cells, or PBMCs provided the cDNA or gDNA that served as material.

The material sequenced was peripheral blood. The receptor was derived from a human donor in a cohort sampled during active COVID-19.

The CDR3 DNA follows: TGTGCCAGTAGTCGGACAGGGAGCACTTATAATTCACCCCTCCACTTT. Its protein product is CASSRTGSTYNSPLHF. The chain carries TRBV19 and TRBJ1-6; 8 positions match TRBD1. CDR3 length: 16 amino acids. Germline V gives CDR1 LNHDA, CDR2 SQIVND (reference sequence). V lost 5 bases, J lost 4 bases, and 7 bases stayed unmatched.